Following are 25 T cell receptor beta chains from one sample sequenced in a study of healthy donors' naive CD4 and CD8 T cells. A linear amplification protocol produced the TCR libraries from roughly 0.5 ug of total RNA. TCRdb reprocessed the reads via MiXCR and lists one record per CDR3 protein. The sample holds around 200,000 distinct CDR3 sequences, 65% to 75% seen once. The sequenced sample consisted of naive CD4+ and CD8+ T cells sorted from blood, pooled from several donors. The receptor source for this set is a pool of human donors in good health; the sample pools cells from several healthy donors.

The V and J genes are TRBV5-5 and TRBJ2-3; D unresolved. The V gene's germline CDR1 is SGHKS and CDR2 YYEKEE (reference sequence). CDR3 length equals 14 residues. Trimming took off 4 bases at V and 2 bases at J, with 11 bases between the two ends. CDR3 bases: TGTGCCAGCAGCGCGAGACTTCTCACAGATACGCAGTATTTT. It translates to CASSARLLTDTQYF.

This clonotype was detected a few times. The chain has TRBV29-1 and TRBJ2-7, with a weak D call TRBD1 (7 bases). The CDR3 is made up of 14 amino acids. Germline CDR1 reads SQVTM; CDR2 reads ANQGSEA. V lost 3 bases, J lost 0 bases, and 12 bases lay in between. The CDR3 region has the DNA TGCAGCGTTGAGCGGGACAGAAACTCCTACGAGCAGTACTTC. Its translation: CSVERDRNSYEQYF.

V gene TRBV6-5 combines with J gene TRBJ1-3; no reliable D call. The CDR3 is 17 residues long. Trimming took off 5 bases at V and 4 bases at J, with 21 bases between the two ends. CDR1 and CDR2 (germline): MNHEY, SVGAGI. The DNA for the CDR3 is TGTGCCAGCAGTCCCACTCGTCGCGGTATCGTCGGAAACACCATATATTTT. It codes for CASSPTRRGIVGNTIYF.

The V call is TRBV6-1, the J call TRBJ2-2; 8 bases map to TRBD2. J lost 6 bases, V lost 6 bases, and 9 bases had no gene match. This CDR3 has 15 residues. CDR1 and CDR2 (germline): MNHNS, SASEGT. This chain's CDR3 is CASRGGTSIAGELFF. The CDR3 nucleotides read TGTGCCAGCAGAGGTGGGACTAGTATAGCCGGGGAGCTGTTTTTT.

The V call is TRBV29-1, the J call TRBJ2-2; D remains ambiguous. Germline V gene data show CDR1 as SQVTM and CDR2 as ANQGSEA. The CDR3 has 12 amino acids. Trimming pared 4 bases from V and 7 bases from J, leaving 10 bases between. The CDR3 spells CSVAALRGELFF. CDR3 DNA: TGCAGCGTTGCCGCGTTACGCGGGGAGCTGTTTTTT.

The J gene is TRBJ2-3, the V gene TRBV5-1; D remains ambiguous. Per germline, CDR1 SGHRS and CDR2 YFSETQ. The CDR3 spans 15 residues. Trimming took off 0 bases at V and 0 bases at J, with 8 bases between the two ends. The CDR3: CASSLGEVSTDTQYF. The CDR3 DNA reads TGCGCCAGCAGCTTGGGAGAGGTCAGCACAGATACGCAGTATTTT.

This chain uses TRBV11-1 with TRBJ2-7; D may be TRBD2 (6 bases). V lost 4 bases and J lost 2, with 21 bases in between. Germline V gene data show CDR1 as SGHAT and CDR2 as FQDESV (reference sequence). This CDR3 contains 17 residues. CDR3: CASSSFPQRADPYEQYF. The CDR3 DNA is TGTGCCAGCAGCTCCTTTCCGCAGCGGGCCGATCCCTACGAGCAGTACTTC.

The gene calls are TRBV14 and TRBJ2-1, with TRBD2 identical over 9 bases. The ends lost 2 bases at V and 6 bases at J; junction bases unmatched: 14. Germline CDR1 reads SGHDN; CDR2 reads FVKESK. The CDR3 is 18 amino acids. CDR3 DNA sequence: TGTGCCAGCAGCCAACTTCCTAGCGGGGTTCCCAAGGGCAATGAGCAGTTCTTC. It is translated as CASSQLPSGVPKGNEQFF.

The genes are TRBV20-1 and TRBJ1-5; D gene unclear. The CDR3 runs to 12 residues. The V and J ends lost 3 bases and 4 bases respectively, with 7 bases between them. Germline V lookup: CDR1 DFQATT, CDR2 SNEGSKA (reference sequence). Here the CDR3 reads CSASEGNQPQHF. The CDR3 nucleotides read TGCAGTGCTAGCGAGGGAAATCAGCCCCAGCATTTT.

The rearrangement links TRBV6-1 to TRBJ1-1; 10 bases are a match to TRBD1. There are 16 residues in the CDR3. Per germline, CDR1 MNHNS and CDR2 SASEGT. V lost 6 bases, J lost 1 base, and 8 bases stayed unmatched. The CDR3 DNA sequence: TGTGCCAGCAGATCCGGGGACAGGGGCCGGAACACTGAAGCTTTCTTT. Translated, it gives CASRSGDRGRNTEAFF.

As DNA, the CDR3 is TGTGCCAGCAGCTTGGGCCCGCGGACTAGCGGGGAGCCTAGCTCCTACAATGAGCAGTTCTTC. This codes for CASSLGPRTSGEPSSYNEQFF. The V gene is TRBV5-6, the J gene TRBJ2-1; 12 bases align to TRBD2. The CDR3 covers 21 residues. Germline V gene data show CDR1 as SGHDT and CDR2 as YYEEEE. Unmatched junction bases numbered 13, after V lost 0 bases and J lost 0 bases.

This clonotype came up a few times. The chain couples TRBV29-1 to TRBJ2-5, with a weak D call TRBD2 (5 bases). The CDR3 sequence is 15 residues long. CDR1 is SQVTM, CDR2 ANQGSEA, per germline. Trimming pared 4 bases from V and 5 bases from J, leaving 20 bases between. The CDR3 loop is CSVVQEARIGETQYF. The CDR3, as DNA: TGCAGCGTTGTTCAGGAGGCGAGGATCGGGGAGACCCAGTACTTC.

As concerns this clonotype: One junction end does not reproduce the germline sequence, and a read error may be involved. The DNA for the CDR3 is TGTGCCAGTAGTTACATGGGGACTGGGGCCAACGTCCTGACTTTC. Amino acids: CASSYMGTGANVLTF. This rearrangement joins TRBV6-5 to TRBJ2-6; no clear D gene. Germline values: CDR1 MNHEY, CDR2 SVGAGI. The CDR3 spans 15 residues.

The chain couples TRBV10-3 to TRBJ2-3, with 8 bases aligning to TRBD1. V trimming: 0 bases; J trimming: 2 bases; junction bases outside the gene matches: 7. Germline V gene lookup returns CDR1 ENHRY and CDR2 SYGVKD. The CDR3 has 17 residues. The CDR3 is CAISESAGTGSTDTQYF. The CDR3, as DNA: TGTGCCATCAGTGAGTCTGCCGGGACAGGATCCACAGATACGCAGTATTTT.

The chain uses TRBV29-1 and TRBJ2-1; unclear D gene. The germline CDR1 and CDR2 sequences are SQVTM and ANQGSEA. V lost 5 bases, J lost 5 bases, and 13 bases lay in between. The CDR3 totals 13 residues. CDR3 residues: CSVSPKHHNEQFF. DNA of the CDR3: TGCAGCGTTAGCCCTAAACACCACAATGAGCAGTTCTTC.

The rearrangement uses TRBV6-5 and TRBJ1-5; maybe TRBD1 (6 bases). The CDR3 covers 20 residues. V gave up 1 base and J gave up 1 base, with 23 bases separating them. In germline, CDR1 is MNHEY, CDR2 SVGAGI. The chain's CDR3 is CASSYWRRFRGEWSNQPQHF. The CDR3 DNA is TGTGCCAGCAGTTACTGGCGGCGGTTCAGGGGAGAGTGGAGCAATCAGCCCCAGCATTTT.

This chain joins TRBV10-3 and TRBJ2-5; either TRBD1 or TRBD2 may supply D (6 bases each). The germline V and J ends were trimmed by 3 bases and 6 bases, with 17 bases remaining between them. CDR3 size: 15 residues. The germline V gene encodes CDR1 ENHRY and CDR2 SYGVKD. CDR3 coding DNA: TGTGCCATCAGTGATCGAGGGGGGCCCCTGAAGACCCAGTACTTC. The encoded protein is CAISDRGGPLKTQYF.

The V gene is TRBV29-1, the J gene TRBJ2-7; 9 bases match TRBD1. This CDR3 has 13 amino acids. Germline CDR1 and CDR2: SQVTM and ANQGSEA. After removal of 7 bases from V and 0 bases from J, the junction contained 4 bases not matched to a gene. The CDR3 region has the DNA TGCAGCGCGCGGGACAGGGACTCCTACGAGCAGTACTTC. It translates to CSARDRDSYEQYF.

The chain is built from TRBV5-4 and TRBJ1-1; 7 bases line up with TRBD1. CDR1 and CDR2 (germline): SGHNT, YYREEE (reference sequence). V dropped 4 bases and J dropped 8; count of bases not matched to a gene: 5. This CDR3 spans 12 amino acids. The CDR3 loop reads CASSLMDREAFF. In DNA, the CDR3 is TGTGCCAGCAGCCTCATGGACAGGGAAGCTTTCTTT.

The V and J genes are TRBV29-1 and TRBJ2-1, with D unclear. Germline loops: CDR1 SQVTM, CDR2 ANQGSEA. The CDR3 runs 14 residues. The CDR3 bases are TGCAGTCATCTCTCTACGACCAGATACAATGAGCAGTTCTTC. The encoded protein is CSHLSTTRYNEQFF.

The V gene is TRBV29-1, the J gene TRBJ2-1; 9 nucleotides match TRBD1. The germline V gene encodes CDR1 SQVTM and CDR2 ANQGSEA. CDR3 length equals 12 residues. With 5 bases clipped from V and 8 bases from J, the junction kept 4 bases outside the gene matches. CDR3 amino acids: CSVWTGVDEQFF. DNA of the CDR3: TGCAGCGTTTGGACAGGGGTGGATGAGCAGTTCTTC.

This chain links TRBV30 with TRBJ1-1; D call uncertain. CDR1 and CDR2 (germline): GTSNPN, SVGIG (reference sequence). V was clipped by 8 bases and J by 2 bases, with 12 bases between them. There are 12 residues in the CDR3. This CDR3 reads CARQRGNTEAFF. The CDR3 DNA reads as TGTGCCCGCCAACGGGGAAACACTGAAGCTTTCTTT.

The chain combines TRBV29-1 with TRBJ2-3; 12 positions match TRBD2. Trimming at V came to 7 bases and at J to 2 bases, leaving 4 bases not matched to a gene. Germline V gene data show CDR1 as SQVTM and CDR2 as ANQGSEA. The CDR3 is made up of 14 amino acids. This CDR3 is CSGLAGGPTDTQYF. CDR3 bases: TGCAGCGGGCTAGCGGGAGGGCCCACAGATACGCAGTATTTT.

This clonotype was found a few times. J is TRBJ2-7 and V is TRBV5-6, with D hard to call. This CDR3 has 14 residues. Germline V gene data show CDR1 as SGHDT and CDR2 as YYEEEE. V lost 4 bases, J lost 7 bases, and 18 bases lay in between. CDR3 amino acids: CASSLGSGHREQYF. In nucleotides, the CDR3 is TGTGCCAGCAGCCTCGGTTCGGGCCACCGGGAGCAGTACTTC.

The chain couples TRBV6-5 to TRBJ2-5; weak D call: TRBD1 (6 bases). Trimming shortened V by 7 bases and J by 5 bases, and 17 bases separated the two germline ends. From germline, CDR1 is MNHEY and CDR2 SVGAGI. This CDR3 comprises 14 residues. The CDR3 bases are TGTGCCAGCACCGCTCCCGACAGGCTCGAGACCCAGTACTTC. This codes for CASTAPDRLETQYF.